This TCR beta chain was captured by sequencing in a study of blood T cell repertoires in COVID-19. Study information: The United States, Italy and Spain supplied acute and convalescent COVID-19 samples. Sample material is recorded as cDNA or gDNA derived from T cells, B-cell-depleted T cells, or PBMCs.

Per the original data handling: Estimates of nucleated cell counts were drawn from the amplification of reference gene primers. The data were produced by immunoSEQ multiplex PCR, yet TCRdb's version contains in-frame clones alone and is incomplete. V, J and clone size reflect that table, while D and trimming were determined from the DNA. Of around 150,000 clones listed, less than 85% are singletons. The V gene lost 7 bases and the J gene lost 2 bases, with 14 bases spanning the gap. The CDR3 spans 14 residues. CDR1 is SEHNR and CDR2 is FQNEAQ in the germline V gene (reference sequence). The material sequenced was peripheral blood. This chain connects TRBV7-9 to TRBJ2-5; maybe TRBD2 (6 bases). The receptor was derived from a human donor with acute or convalescent COVID-19. The donor label of this sample is uncertain. The CDR3 sequence is CASNPFGGQETQYF. Written as DNA, the CDR3 is TGTGCCAGCAACCCTTTCGGGGGTCAAGAGACCCAGTACTTC.